Shown below are 7 T cell receptor beta chains from a single sample sequenced in a study of blood T cell repertoires in COVID-19. Assay: immunoSEQ multiplex PCR; the TCRdb copy retains only in-frame clones and omits some. Of 120,000 or so clones listed, 60% to 80% are singletons. Input material: peripheral blood. The receptors were gathered from a woman older than 75 with active or convalescent COVID-19.

The chain uses TRBV10-2 and TRBJ2-5; TRBD2 aligns across 8 bases. The V segment lost 0 bases and the J segment 5 bases; nucleotides outside the gene matches: 14. The germline CDR1 and CDR2 sequences are WSHSY and SAAADI. This CDR3 has 18 amino acids. This CDR3 is CASSESRVTSGPGETQYF. The CDR3 DNA follows: TGCGCCAGCAGTGAGTCTAGAGTCACTAGCGGTCCGGGGGAGACCCAGTACTTC.

A few counts support this clone. This sequence joins TRBV7-3 and TRBJ1-1, with D tentatively TRBD1 (6 bases). Germline loops: CDR1 SGHTA, CDR2 FQGTGA. CDR3 size: 14 residues. V was shortened by 2 bases and J by 5 bases, with 12 bases between the two germline ends. The CDR3 bases are TGTGCCAGCAGCTTACAGGGGCACACGACTGAAGCTTTCTTT. Its protein is CASSLQGHTTEAFF.

This clone appeared a few times. The chain couples TRBV5-4 to TRBJ2-3; D is ambiguous. The V end lost 1 base, the J end lost 0 bases, and 15 bases lay between the germline ends. Germline V CDR1 and CDR2: SGHNT, YYREEE (reference sequence). The CDR3 has 17 amino acids. The CDR3 reads CASSLTSRSPSTDTQYF. The CDR3 region has the DNA TGTGCCAGCAGCTTGACGTCGCGGAGCCCTAGCACAGATACGCAGTATTTT.

The J gene is TRBJ2-4, the V gene TRBV7-4; possibly TRBD1 for D (6 bases). The germline V gene has CDR1 SGHVT and CDR2 SQSDAQ. The V end lost 1 base, the J end lost 2 bases, and 27 bases lay between the germline ends. This CDR3 region has 21 residues. CDR3 loop: CASSLEVQGQRPSYPKNIQYF. DNA for the CDR3: TGTGCCAGCAGCTTAGAGGTACAGGGTCAAAGACCGAGTTACCCCAAAAACATTCAGTACTTC.

This clone was picked up one time. This sequence joins TRBV29-1 and TRBJ2-7, with 9 bases fitting TRBD2. The V gene's germline CDR1 is SQVTM and CDR2 ANQGSEA. J was trimmed by 0 bases and V by 6 bases; bases with no gene match: 6. This CDR3 is 14 amino acids long. CDR3 nucleotide sequence: TGCAGCGTAAGACGGACTAGCGACTCCTACGAGCAGTACTTC. Encoded protein: CSVRRTSDSYEQYF.

The chain has TRBV7-2 and TRBJ2-3; the match to TRBD1 covers 10 bases. The CDR3 extends over 15 amino acids. From germline, CDR1 is SGHTA and CDR2 FQGNSA. Unmatched junction bases numbered 11, after V lost 5 bases and J lost 9 bases. The DNA of the CDR3 is TGTGCCAGCAGCGCCTGGGACAGGGGAGCGAGCACGCAGTATTTT. As protein: CASSAWDRGASTQYF.

The chain joins TRBV11-3 to TRBJ1-3; D call uncertain. The CDR3 consists of 14 residues. The germline gives CDR1 SGHNT, CDR2 YENEEA. Trimming took off 0 bases at V and 3 bases at J, with 6 bases between the two ends. In nucleotides, the CDR3 is TGTGCCAGCAGCTTAGAAGTCGGTGGAAACACCATATATTTT. The encoded protein is CASSLEVGGNTIYF.